These 16 T cell receptor gamma chains were all obtained from the same sample, sequenced in a study of gamma delta lymphoproliferative disorders and STAT genes. Genomic DNA from isolated PBMCs served as the sequencing template. TCRdb re-called the multiplex PCR reads using CATT. The table includes under 950 gamma-chain clones, approximately 31% detected once. Sequenced sample: blood. These receptors all stem from a human donor in good health.

This clone is classed as large. The chain is built from TRGV9 and TRGJP. No J gene was available from TCRdb, and it was assigned here by a germline match of the DNA. V lost 3 bases, J lost 6 bases, and 8 bases stayed unmatched. This CDR3 has 17 residues. Germline V lookup: CDR1 GITISATS, CDR2 ISYDGTV (reference sequence). CDR3 sequence (DNA): TGTGCCTTGTGGGAGTTCCGATCAGAGTTGGGCAAAAAAATCAAGGTATTT. It specifies CALWEFRSELGKKIKVF.

The chain links TRGV2 to TRGJP1. The J gene comes from matching the DNA to germline here; TCRdb lacks it. This CDR3 contains 15 residues. Unmatched junction bases numbered 9, after V lost 0 bases and J lost 8 bases. Germline loops: CDR1 EGSNGY, CDR2 YDSYNSKV. Here the CDR3 reads CATWDGKVRGWFKIF. The CDR3 DNA reads as TGTGCCACCTGGGACGGGAAGGTAAGGGGTTGGTTCAAGATATTT.

This clone is termed large. The CDR3 nucleotides are TGTGCCACCTCTTTCCCGAATTATTATAAGAAACTCTTT. Translated: CATSFPNYYKKLF. This chain links TRGV8 with TRGJ1 or TRGJ2. TCRdb leaves out the J gene; it was filled in here by matching the DNA to germline. Germline V gene sequence: CDR1 VENAVY, CDR2 YDSYNSRV. This CDR3 is 13 amino acids long. With V trimmed by 8 bases and J by 0 bases, 7 bases remained unmatched.

The gene calls are TRGV10 and TRGJP1. TCRdb leaves out the J gene; it was filled in here by matching the DNA to germline. TRGV10 belongs to the ORF category, with a function that is uncertain. The CDR3 consists of 13 residues. V was clipped by 10 bases and J by 3 bases; unmatched bases: 6. CDR3 sequence reads: CAAFRPTGWFKIF. CDR3 nucleotides: TGTGCTGCGTTCCGTCCCACTGGTTGGTTCAAGATATTT.

Regarding this clone: The limits of the CDR3 on the DNA are not certain, so only TCRdb's listed CDR3 is given. J gene calling gave no result, while the V gene is TRGV2. The CDR3 is 17 residues long, counting both termini. Germline lookup yields CDR1 EGSNGY and CDR2 YDSYNSKV. CDR3 in amino acids: CATWVISRNSLAVEQHF.

This clone came up once. The limits of the CDR3 on the DNA are not certain, so only TCRdb's listed CDR3 is given. The V gene is given as TRGV11, and no J gene call is available. TRGV11 is an ORF, with its function uncertain. The CDR3 extends over 19 residues, inclusive of both ends. The CDR3: CTTVPAGLDSRSSDWIKTF.

This clone is classed as large. The gene calls are TRGV4 and TRGJ1 or TRGJ2. No J gene was available from TCRdb, and it was assigned here by a germline match of the DNA. V lost 0 bases and J lost 2; bases outside the gene matches: 16. Germline CDR1 and CDR2: EGSTGY and YDSYTSSV. The CDR3 loop spans 18 amino acids. The CDR3 nucleotides are TGTGCCACCTGGGATGGGCACGGAACCCCCTCGGATTATTATAAGAAACTCTTT. This codes for CATWDGHGTPSDYYKKLF.

This clone is large (0.1 to 1%) within its sample. The sample carries other DNA sequences with the same CDR3. The rearrangement uses TRGV4 and TRGJ1 or TRGJ2. TCRdb carries no J gene annotation; the J gene was assigned here by matching the DNA with germline. CDR1 is EGSTGY, CDR2 YDSYTSSV, per germline. Trimming cost V 4 bases and J 3 bases; bases outside gene matches: 3. This CDR3 spans 12 amino acids. For the CDR3, the DNA is TGTGCCACCTGGGACCGTTATTATAAGAAACTCTTT. Its protein product is CATWDRYYKKLF.

This clone qualifies as medium-sized (0.01 to 0.1%). The CDR3 nucleotides read TGTGCCACCTGGGATGGACCCATTTGGAATTATAAGAAACTCTTT. It encodes CATWDGPIWNYKKLF. The chain combines TRGV4 with TRGJ1 or TRGJ2. No J gene was available from TCRdb, and it was assigned here by a germline match of the DNA. Trimming took 1 base from V and 5 from J; bases not matched to a gene: 11. Looked up from germline, CDR1 is EGSTGY and CDR2 is YDSYTSSV. CDR3 size: 15 residues.

By share, this clone ranks as large. The chain carries TRGV2 and TRGJ1 or TRGJ2. TCRdb offers no J gene call, so here the DNA was matched to germline to obtain one. With 0 bases clipped from V and 5 bases from J, the junction kept 7 bases outside the gene matches. This CDR3 has 14 residues. Germline loops: CDR1 EGSNGY, CDR2 YDSYNSKV. The CDR3 bases are TGTGCCACCTGGGACGGGCGGGGGGATTATAAGAAACTCTTT. Translating it yields CATWDGRGDYKKLF.

This clone is labeled large (0.1 to 1%). The gene calls are TRGV4 and TRGJ1 or TRGJ2. No J gene was available from TCRdb, and it was assigned here by a germline match of the DNA. The CDR3 runs to 12 residues. Germline-derived CDR1 and CDR2 are EGSTGY and YDSYTSSV. V trimming: 5 bases; J trimming: 1 base; junction bases outside the gene matches: 2. For the CDR3, the DNA is TGTGCCACCTGGGTTAATTATTATAAGAAACTCTTT. It encodes CATWVNYYKKLF.

A remark on this clone: TCRdb assigns this DNA the protein of a much larger clone, which departs from its translation at residue 3; this likely reflects a read error, and the protein shown comes from translating the DNA. The chain recombines TRGV10 with TRGJP1. The J gene is not listed in TCRdb, so it was assigned here from a DNA match to germline. TRGV10 is recorded as an ORF, its role being uncertain. The length of the CDR3 is 15 residues. CDR3 nucleotides: TGTGCTGTGTGGGTCATATATACCACTGGTTGGTTCAAGATATTT. As protein: CAVWVIYTTGWFKIF.

Concerning this clone: Because the CDR3's place on the DNA is in doubt, the DNA is left out and the CDR3 is given as listed by TCRdb. The CDR3 is CTTVPAGLIVVDTTGWFKIF. The J gene is uncalled and the V gene is TRGV11. TRGV11 is reported as an ORF; its role is uncertain. The length of the CDR3 is 20 amino acids, counting both ends.

By sample fraction, this clone is medium-sized. The chain joins TRGV3 to TRGJ1 or TRGJ2. The J gene, missing from TCRdb, was assigned here through DNA to germline matching. The germline CDR1 and CDR2 sequences are VTNTFY and YDVSTARD (reference sequence). The junction had 5 bases not matched to a gene; V was cut back by 0 bases and J by 9 bases. The CDR3 runs 12 residues. CDR3 in amino acids: CATWDRHGKKLF. The CDR3 region has the DNA TGTGCCACCTGGGACAGGCACGGTAAGAAACTCTTT.

The genes are TRGV8 and TRGJP1. TCRdb does not report a J gene; here it was assigned by matching the DNA to germline references. CDR1 and CDR2 from the germline V gene are VENAVY and YDSYNSRV. This CDR3 region has 11 residues. V trimming: 2 bases; J trimming: 10 bases; junction bases outside the gene matches: 1. The CDR3 loop is CATWDTWFKIF. The CDR3 DNA reads TGTGCCACCTGGGATACTTGGTTCAAGATATTT.

This clone is categorized as large. The rearrangement joins TRGV3 to TRGJ1 or TRGJ2. The J gene is absent in TCRdb and was assigned here via DNA matching to germline. This CDR3 is 13 amino acids long. Unmatched junction bases numbered 3, after V lost 0 bases and J lost 4 bases. In germline, CDR1 is VTNTFY, CDR2 YDVSTARD (reference sequence). CDR3 in amino acids: CATWDRHYYKKLF. The CDR3 DNA reads TGTGCCACCTGGGACAGGCACTATTATAAGAAACTCTTT.